What follows is one T cell receptor (beta chain) and its context. Its antigen is as yet unknown. Vbeta (60) and Jbeta (13) primers were used in the PCR. Sequencing was performed with immunoSEQ multiplex PCR; in TCRdb, only in-frame clones are kept and a portion is missing. The table records around 160,000 clones, roughly 80% of them present only once. The data belong to a study of cytomegalovirus exposure and HLA in healthy donors. Germline CDR1 and CDR2: MNHNY and SVGAGI (reference sequence). CDR3 length equals 13 residues. V shed 5 bases and J shed 3 bases, with 11 bases lying between them. Study-wide points: Some V segments, TRBV6-2 and TRBV6-3 among them, were indistinguishable and were therefore excluded. Within the data, a cluster of highly shared sequence variants was likely a sequencing artifact.

This receptor was identified in a male donor in good health and CMV-seronegative. The sample consisted of PBMCs. The chain couples TRBV6-6 to TRBJ2-7; TRBD1 might be the D (5 bases). The CDR3 DNA sequence: TGTGCCAGCAGTCGTCAGGGATACTACGAGCAGTACTTC. It specifies CASSRQGYYEQYF.